The 21 T cell receptor beta chains below come from one sample, sequenced in a study of blood T cell repertoires in COVID-19 (dated by TCRdb to the early 2020s). Library generation was performed with the immunoSEQ multiplex PCR assay. TCRdb provides this immuneACCESS table in a form limited to in-frame rearrangements. Some clones are lacking; in checked studies, under half of them reflect an unresolved V gene, and why the rest are absent is not known. In this sample the table shows 95,000 to 150,000 clones, around 91% of which occur a single time. About 4% of the sample is taken by the ten largest. Sequenced input: peripheral blood. The receptor set was obtained from a woman in her sixties or seventies with COVID-19, enrolled during active disease.

The V call is TRBV7-9, the J call TRBJ1-3; 8 bases are a match to TRBD1. The J segment lost 0 bases and the V segment lost 5 bases, leaving 12 bases of the junction unmatched. Germline-derived CDR1 and CDR2 are SEHNR and FQNEAQ (reference sequence). This CDR3 has 18 amino acids. The CDR3 loop reads CASSGAGTGSYSGNTIYF. The DNA for the CDR3 is TGTGCCAGCAGCGGCGCCGGGACAGGCTCCTACTCTGGAAACACCATATATTTT.

V and J are TRBV5-1 and TRBJ1-5; 9 bases agree with TRBD1. Germline-derived CDR1 and CDR2 are SGHRS and YFSETQ. V shed 5 bases and J 1 base; nucleotides not matched to a gene: 4. The CDR3 totals 15 residues. This CDR3 reads CASRQGAESNQPQHF. The CDR3 coding sequence is TGCGCCAGCAGACAGGGGGCGGAGAGCAATCAGCCCCAGCATTTT.

The CDR3 loop reads CASSYRRGDSPLHF. The DNA of the CDR3 is TGTGCCAGCAGCTACCGACGGGGGGATTCACCCCTCCACTTT. The rearrangement joins TRBV7-2 to TRBJ1-6, with D maybe TRBD1 (5 bases). V was pared by 4 bases and J by 8 bases, with 12 bases between. Germline V gene data show CDR1 as SGHTA and CDR2 as FQGNSA. The CDR3 is 14 amino acids. The whole variable domain, filled in from reference TRBV7-2 and TRBJ1-6, reads GAGVSQSPSNKVTEKGKDVELRCDPISGHTALYWYRQSLGQGLEFLIYFQGNSAPDKSGLPSDRFSAERTGGSVSTLTIQRTQQEDSAVYLCASSYRRGDSPLHFGNGTRLTVT.

The rearrangement uses TRBV5-1 and TRBJ2-7; 9 bases agree with TRBD1. Germline V CDR1 and CDR2: SGHRS, YFSETQ. Losses at the gene ends were 3 bases for V and 6 bases for J; bases not matched to a gene: 10. This CDR3 region has 15 residues. The CDR3 nucleotides read TGCGCCAGCAGCTCCACTCCCGAACAGGGGGCCGAGCAGTACTTC. Protein sequence: CASSSTPEQGAEQYF.

The chain links TRBV3-1 (or the pseudogene TRBV3-2) to TRBJ1-2; 7 bases fit TRBD1. This CDR3 comprises 16 residues. CDR1 and CDR2 from the germline V gene are LGHDT and YNNKEL (reference sequence). V lost 0 bases to trimming and J lost 5 bases; unmatched junction nucleotides: 9. The CDR3 DNA reads TGTGCCAGCAGCCAAGATCCGGGACAGACGTGGTATGGCTACACCTTC. Its protein product is CASSQDPGQTWYGYTF.

This chain links TRBV5-4 with TRBJ1-2, with D tentatively TRBD1 (6 bases). Trimming cost V 4 bases and J 3 bases, with 13 bases left between them. Germline CDR1 and CDR2: SGHNT and YYREEE (reference sequence). This CDR3 region has 14 residues. The CDR3 spells CASSLGGGDYGYTF. Here the CDR3 DNA reads TGTGCCAGCAGCCTCGGGGGGGGCGACTATGGCTACACCTTC. The complete variable domain, with remaining parts taken from reference TRBV5-4 and TRBJ1-2, reads ETGVTQSPTHLIKTRGQQVTLRCSSQSGHNTVSWYQQALGQGPQFIFQYYREEENGRGNFPPRFSGLQFPNYSSELNVNALELDDSALYLCASSLGGGDYGYTFGSGTRLTVV.

The chain carries TRBV3-1 (or the pseudogene TRBV3-2) and TRBJ2-5; D perhaps matches TRBD2 (8 bases). Per the germline V gene, CDR1 is LGHDT and CDR2 is YNNKEL (reference sequence). CDR3 size: 15 residues. Trimming removed 10 bases at V and 0 bases at J, with 18 bases between. The CDR3: CATQPGGLDQETQYF. The DNA for the CDR3 is TGTGCCACGCAGCCAGGGGGACTAGACCAAGAGACCCAGTACTTC.

The chain links TRBV5-1 to TRBJ2-5, with 10 bases identical to TRBD1. After removal of 2 bases from V and 5 bases from J, the junction contained 6 bases not matched to a gene. The CDR3 contains 15 residues. The V gene's germline CDR1 is SGHRS and CDR2 YFSETQ. This CDR3 reads CASSFKTGGGETQYF. CDR3 sequence (DNA): TGCGCCAGCAGCTTCAAGACAGGGGGCGGGGAGACCCAGTACTTC.

The chain recombines TRBV18 with TRBJ1-6; 10 nucleotides agree with TRBD1. Unmatched junction bases numbered 6, after V lost 3 bases and J lost 7 bases. CDR3 length: 16 residues. Germline V gene lookup returns CDR1 KGHSH and CDR2 LQKENI. The chain's CDR3 is CASSPRTGGGNSPLHF. The CDR3 region has the DNA TGTGCCAGCTCACCCCGGACAGGGGGAGGAAATTCACCCCTCCACTTT.

In its sample, this clone was seen once. The V gene is TRBV30, the J gene TRBJ1-1, with 8 nucleotides matching TRBD1. Germline lookup yields CDR1 GTSNPN and CDR2 SVGIG (reference sequence). Losses at the gene ends were 0 bases for V and 7 bases for J; bases not matched to a gene: 4. The CDR3 has 13 residues. The DNA for the CDR3 is TGTGCCTGGAGTGTACGGGGGACAGGTGAAGCTTTCTTT. Translation: CAWSVRGTGEAFF.

The genes are TRBV10-3 and TRBJ1-6, with 9 positions matching TRBD1. From germline, CDR1 is ENHRY and CDR2 SYGVKD. This CDR3 is built from 13 residues. With V trimmed by 6 bases and J by 8 bases, 2 bases remained unmatched. The CDR3 DNA reads TGTGCCATCAGCCGGGACAGGGATTCACCCCTCCACTTT. It encodes CAISRDRDSPLHF.

The V and J genes are TRBV6-5 and TRBJ1-2; perhaps TRBD1 as D (6 bases). Germline loops: CDR1 MNHEY, CDR2 SVGAGI. The CDR3 spans 14 residues. Deletions cut 6 bases from V and 4 bases from J, with 15 bases between. This CDR3 reads CASRGTYSSYGYTF. The CDR3, as DNA: TGTGCCAGCAGAGGGACATACAGTTCCTATGGCTACACCTTC.

The chain employs TRBV2 and TRBJ1-1; 9 positions agree with TRBD1. The CDR3 has 14 amino acids. The germline V gene has CDR1 SNHLY and CDR2 FYNNEI. Unmatched junction bases numbered 3, after V lost 6 bases and J lost 1 base. The CDR3 spells CASRETGGNTEAFF. CDR3 nucleotide sequence: TGTGCCAGCAGAGAGACAGGGGGGAACACTGAAGCTTTCTTT.

V and J are TRBV5-4 and TRBJ1-1, with D unclear. The CDR3 consists of 15 residues. V lost 0 bases to trimming and J lost 4 bases, with 13 bases between them. Germline CDR1 reads SGHNT; CDR2 reads YYREEE (reference sequence). DNA of the CDR3: TGTGCCAGCAGCTTGGCCGGAGGACTAAGCACTGAAGCTTTCTTT. Translated: CASSLAGGLSTEAFF.

The V call is TRBV6-1, the J call TRBJ1-2; 8 bases fit TRBD1. V was clipped by 2 bases and J by 8 bases; unmatched bases: 13. Germline V lookup: CDR1 MNHNS, CDR2 SASEGT. The CDR3 is 16 amino acids. CDR3 loop: CASSEFAGGRGLGYTF. Here the CDR3 DNA reads TGTGCCAGCAGTGAATTCGCGGGTGGCAGGGGGCTCGGCTACACCTTC.

The rearrangement uses TRBV5-1 and TRBJ1-1; D is ambiguous. This CDR3 comprises 13 residues. The germline gives CDR1 SGHRS, CDR2 YFSETQ. V lost 3 bases, J lost 7 bases, and 13 bases lay in between. The CDR3 nucleotides are TGCGCCAGCAGCTCCCCGGGGAACCGTGAAGCTTTCTTT. This translates into CASSSPGNREAFF.

CDR3 amino acids: CASSQALAYNEQFF. For the CDR3, the DNA is TGCGCCAGCAGCCAAGCCTTAGCCTACAATGAGCAGTTCTTC. The rearrangement joins TRBV4-3 to TRBJ2-1; D uncertain. CDR3 size: 14 residues. Germline CDR1 reads LGHNA; CDR2 reads YSLEER. V lost 1 base and J lost 2, with 6 bases in between.

Note on this clone: Within the sample, other DNA sequences also encode this same CDR3. J is TRBJ2-1 and V is TRBV7-3; 8 bases map to TRBD1. Germline CDR1 and CDR2: SGHTA and FQGTGA. V was pared by 0 bases and J by 12 bases, with 1 base of the junction left unmatched. CDR3 length equals 12 residues. In nucleotides, the CDR3 is TGTGCCAGCAGCTTAACAGGACAGGGGCAGTTCTTC. This translates into CASSLTGQGQFF.

The rearrangement links TRBV19 to TRBJ2-2; TRBD2 agrees at 10 bases. V was clipped by 5 bases and J by 5 bases; unmatched bases: 2. Germline V CDR1 and CDR2: LNHDA, SQIVND (reference sequence). There are 14 residues in the CDR3. Written as DNA, the CDR3 is TGTGCCAGTAGTCCACTAGCGGGGACCGGGGAGCTGTTTTTT. This codes for CASSPLAGTGELFF.

This rearrangement joins TRBV4-1 to TRBJ1-2; 7 bases line up with TRBD1. This CDR3 is 13 amino acids long. The J segment lost 7 bases and the V segment lost 4 bases, leaving 6 bases of the junction unmatched. Germline V CDR1 and CDR2: MGHRA, YSYEKL. CDR3 in amino acids: CASSRGQSGGYTF. CDR3 DNA sequence: TGCGCCAGCAGCCGGGGACAGTCTGGTGGCTACACCTTC.

In DNA, the CDR3 is TGCAGCGTTGGCCGCCGTGGGTTGACAGTGAACACTGAAGCTTTCTTT. It codes for CSVGRRGLTVNTEAFF. The J gene is TRBJ1-1, the V gene TRBV29-1, with a tentative D call TRBD1 (5 bases). Germline CDR1 is SQVTM and CDR2 is ANQGSEA. The CDR3 loop spans 16 amino acids. V was pared by 4 bases and J by 0 bases, with 18 bases between.